This T cell receptor beta chain appears in the sequencing data of a study of CD8 T cells in Susac syndrome. Study at large: Patients with Susac syndrome were, at the time of blood collection, therapy-naive, maintained on corticosteroids, or maintained on intravenous immunoglobulin alone.

Random hexamers were used to reverse transcribe an amount of roughly 0.45 to 1 ug RNA. An immunoSEQ multiplex PCR generated amplified TCR beta CDR3 products spanning 54 Vbeta and 13 Jbeta. TCRdb passed the immunoSEQ multiplex PCR reads through MiXCR, listing each CDR3 protein once. Of some 96,000 distinct CDR3 sequences detected, nearly 97% appear once; the ten largest clones hold 0.3%. The length of the CDR3 is 15 residues. After removal of 1 base from V and 5 bases from J, the junction contained 7 bases not matched to a gene. The germline V gene has CDR1 MNHEY and CDR2 SMNVEV (reference sequence). The receptor comes from a human donor with Susac syndrome. The chain has TRBV27 and TRBJ2-5, with 7 bases matching TRBD2. The sample was CD8+ T cells from PBMCs. The CDR3 DNA reads TGTGCCAGCAGTTTATATCCCCGGGGAGGGGAGACCCAGTACTTC. Protein sequence: CASSLYPRGGETQYF.